Below, 12 T cell receptor beta chains from the same sample are listed, as sequenced in a study of shared clonotypes between healthy human individuals. CD45RO-negative, CCR7-positively selected cells formed the naive CD8 fraction, excluding terminally differentiated effector memory CD45RA+ cells. Produced via immunoSEQ multiplex PCR; TCRdb's table is partial and in-frame only. The table lists a few hundred thousand clones, roughly 96% of them singletons. Sequences were obtained from naive CD8+ T cells sorted from blood. These receptors were taken from a woman aged 30 to 39 in good health.

J is TRBJ2-4 and V is TRBV7-9; D perhaps matches TRBD2 (5 bases). CDR1 is SEHNR, CDR2 FQNEAQ, per germline (reference sequence). The CDR3 has 15 amino acids. Between the trimmed V and J ends, which lost 5 bases and 8 bases, there was a span of 19 bases. CDR3 in amino acids: CASSRRLASEDIQYF. DNA of the CDR3: TGTGCCAGCAGCCGCCGCCTAGCCTCGGAGGACATTCAGTACTTC.

The rearrangement links TRBV4-1 to TRBJ2-7; 8 bases are a match to TRBD1. The germline V gene has CDR1 MGHRA and CDR2 YSYEKL. The ends lost 3 bases at V and 2 bases at J; junction bases unmatched: 3. This CDR3 has 14 residues. CDR3 coding DNA: TGCGCCAGCAGCCAGAGGACAGGGACCTACGAGCAGTACTTC. Encoded protein: CASSQRTGTYEQYF.

The V gene is TRBV6-1, the J gene TRBJ2-1, with a tentative D call TRBD1 (6 bases). This CDR3 spans 14 amino acids. The V gene lost 6 bases and the J gene lost 1 base, with 10 bases spanning the gap. CDR1 is MNHNS, CDR2 SASEGT, per germline. CDR3 amino acids: CASRERGSYNEQFF. In DNA form, the CDR3 reads TGTGCCAGCAGGGAAAGGGGGTCCTACAATGAGCAGTTCTTC.

The CDR3 reads CASSRNRGDKNIQYF. As DNA, the CDR3 is TGTGCCAGCAGTCGCAACAGGGGGGACAAAAACATTCAGTACTTC. This chain links TRBV7-9 with TRBJ2-4, with 8 bases that match TRBD1. Germline V gene data show CDR1 as SEHNR and CDR2 as FQNEAQ (reference sequence). CDR3 length: 15 residues. The ends lost 6 bases at V and 3 bases at J; junction bases unmatched: 7.

J is TRBJ2-7 and V is TRBV27, with TRBD2 matching 9 bases. The CDR3 loop spans 14 amino acids. Germline V gene lookup returns CDR1 MNHEY and CDR2 SMNVEV (reference sequence). Trimming cost V 4 bases and J 4 bases; bases outside gene matches: 5. CDR3 bases: TGTGCCAGCAGTTATAGCGGGAGAGGGTACGAGCAGTACTTC. It codes for CASSYSGRGYEQYF.

In its sample, this clone was seen once. The chain employs TRBV28 and TRBJ2-3; D remains ambiguous. The CDR3 extends over 14 amino acids. The ends were cut back, 3 bases at V and 4 bases at J, with 11 bases in the middle. The germline V gene encodes CDR1 MDHEN and CDR2 SYDVKM. In DNA, the CDR3 is TGTGCCAGCAGTTTCTCGTTCAGCCCAGATACGCAGTATTTT. As protein: CASSFSFSPDTQYF.

This clone occurred once. CDR3 sequence: CASSPLLTSGREGTDTQYF. The DNA for the CDR3 is TGTGCCAGCAGCCCACTCCTAACTAGCGGGAGGGAAGGCACAGATACGCAGTATTTT. V and J are TRBV11-2 and TRBJ2-3; 13 nucleotides align to TRBD2. Germline V CDR1 and CDR2: SGHAT, FQNNGV. This CDR3 spans 19 amino acids. J lost 1 base, V lost 5 bases, and 12 bases had no gene match.

This clone has only one observation. The chain couples TRBV4-2 to TRBJ1-2; a possible D gene is TRBD1 (6 bases). The CDR3 has 14 residues. Trimming took off 0 bases at V and 6 bases at J, with 11 bases between the two ends. Germline V gene sequence: CDR1 LGHNA, CDR2 YNFKEQ. In DNA form, the CDR3 reads TGTGCCAGCAGCCAAGAGAAGGGGGGCCATGGCTACACCTTC. It translates to CASSQEKGGHGYTF.

This chain uses TRBV29-1 with TRBJ2-7; TRBD2 matches 8 bases. The CDR3 totals 15 residues. Per germline, CDR1 SQVTM and CDR2 ANQGSEA. The junction had 6 bases not matched to a gene; V was cut back by 2 bases and J by 0 bases. CDR3 sequence reads: CSVERLAGLSYEQYF. CDR3 bases: TGCAGCGTTGAAAGATTAGCGGGACTCTCCTACGAGCAGTACTTC.

The rearrangement joins TRBV29-1 to TRBJ2-1; possibly TRBD2 for D (6 bases). The CDR3 loop spans 14 amino acids. From germline, CDR1 is SQVTM and CDR2 ANQGSEA. The ends were cut back, 7 bases at V and 9 bases at J, with 22 bases in the middle. This CDR3 is CSAPEPARGSEQFF. In DNA, the CDR3 is TGCAGCGCCCCCGAGCCAGCACGGGGGAGTGAGCAGTTCTTC.

The rearrangement links TRBV5-8 to TRBJ1-5; no clear D. Germline V CDR1 and CDR2: SGHTS, YDEGEE. Between the trimmed V and J ends, which lost 2 bases and 6 bases, there was a span of 3 bases. The CDR3 has 11 residues. The CDR3 bases are TGTGCCAGCAGCTTCGGTCAGCCCCAGCATTTT. Amino acids: CASSFGQPQHF.

CDR3 amino acids: CASTMELEYGQPQHF. As DNA, the CDR3 is TGTGCCAGTACCATGGAATTGGAGTACGGTCAGCCCCAGCATTTT. The chain recombines TRBV19 with TRBJ1-5; D gene ambiguous. Germline V gene data show CDR1 as LNHDA and CDR2 as SQIVND (reference sequence). The V gene lost 7 bases and the J gene lost 6 bases, with 19 bases spanning the gap. The length of the CDR3 is 15 residues. Together with reference TRBV19 and TRBJ1-5, the CDR3 gives the full variable domain: DGGITQSPKYLFRKEGQNVTLSCEQNLNHDAMYWYRQDPGQGLRLIYYSQIVNDFQKGDIAEGYSVSREKKESFPLTVTSAQKNPTAFYLCASTMELEYGQPQHFGDGTRLSIL.